What follows are 8 T cell receptor beta chains derived from one specimen sequenced in a study of shared clonotypes between healthy human individuals. The protocol was immunoSEQ multiplex PCR, while the TCRdb copy is restricted to in-frame clones and leaves out a portion. The profile shows 2 million or so clones, 85% to 95% of them singletons. The specimen was naive CD4+ T cells sorted from blood. Described subset: CD45RA+ positively selected. The origin of the receptors is a man in his late teens or twenties in good health.

This chain connects TRBV14 to TRBJ2-3; D not certain. In germline, CDR1 is SGHDN, CDR2 FVKESK. Trimming shortened V by 7 bases and J by 5 bases, and 4 bases separated the two germline ends. The CDR3 is 10 amino acids. The CDR3 DNA sequence: TGTGCCAGCATTCTAGATACGCAGTATTTT. Protein product: CASILDTQYF.

The J gene is TRBJ2-2, the V gene TRBV10-1, with TRBD2 matching over 9 bases. This CDR3 spans 17 amino acids. Trimming at V came to 0 bases and at J to 0 bases, leaving 2 bases not matched to a gene. CDR1 WNHNN and CDR2 SYGVQD come from the germline V gene (reference sequence). CDR3 DNA: TGCGCCAGCAGTGAGTCAGCGGGGGGCTCGAACACCGGGGAGCTGTTTTTT. This gives the protein CASSESAGGSNTGELFF.

This sequence joins TRBV7-9 and TRBJ2-2, with 8 positions matching TRBD1. CDR3 size: 16 residues. With V trimmed by 8 bases and J by 2 bases, 10 bases remained unmatched. CDR1 and CDR2 (germline): SEHNR, FQNEAQ (reference sequence). The CDR3 sequence is CASSNPGQGNTGELFF. The CDR3 DNA reads TGTGCCAGCTCAAACCCCGGACAGGGTAACACCGGGGAGCTGTTTTTT.

The gene calls are TRBV2 and TRBJ1-5, with TRBD1 matching over 7 bases. With V trimmed by 5 bases and J by 0 bases, 7 bases remained unmatched. The CDR3 covers 16 residues. The germline V gene encodes CDR1 SNHLY and CDR2 FYNNEI. The CDR3 sequence is CASSPQGQISNQPQHF. CDR3 nucleotides: TGTGCCAGCAGTCCTCAGGGACAGATTAGCAATCAGCCCCAGCATTTT.

The chain couples TRBV6-1 to TRBJ1-2; D gene unclear. This CDR3 comprises 15 residues. V shed 2 bases and J shed 0 bases, with 10 bases lying between them. The germline gives CDR1 MNHNS, CDR2 SASEGT. In nucleotides, the CDR3 is TGTGCCAGCAGTGAAAACGGAGCTACTAACTATGGCTACACCTTC. This gives the protein CASSENGATNYGYTF.

The rearrangement uses TRBV9 and TRBJ1-5; 7 bases are shared with TRBD1. This CDR3 comprises 15 residues. Germline lookup yields CDR1 SGDLS and CDR2 YYNGEE. Trimming at V came to 3 bases and at J to 3 bases, leaving 6 bases not matched to a gene. The CDR3 DNA follows: TGTGCCAGCAGCGCCGGGGACAGCTCCAATCAGCCCCAGCATTTT. It yields the protein CASSAGDSSNQPQHF.

J is TRBJ2-7 and V is TRBV9; D possibly corresponds to TRBD2 (5 bases). This CDR3 spans 15 amino acids. V lost 0 bases and J lost 0, with 10 bases in between. Germline lookup yields CDR1 SGDLS and CDR2 YYNGEE. The CDR3 here is CASSVDPAASYEQYF. The DNA of the CDR3 is TGTGCCAGCAGCGTAGATCCAGCGGCCTCCTACGAGCAGTACTTC.

CDR3 sequence: CAATGGRYEKLFF. CDR3 in DNA: TGTGCCGCAACAGGGGGCAGGTACGAAAAACTGTTTTTT. This rearrangement joins TRBV2 to TRBJ1-4; 9 bases line up with TRBD1. The CDR3 has 13 residues. Trimming removed 11 bases from V and 8 bases from J; junction bases left unmatched: 9. Germline CDR1 and CDR2: SNHLY and FYNNEI.